This is a list of T cell receptor beta chains from one sample in a study of cytomegalovirus exposure and HLA in healthy donors. Libraries were prepared by immunoSEQ multiplex PCR; TCRdb keeps only in-frame clonotypes and omits some of them. Of about 190,000 clones in the sample, about four fifths were seen once. Sequenced sample: PBMCs. The receptors originated from a woman aged 18-29 years in good health and CMV-seronegative. Both conserved end residues are part of each CDR3. The order of the fields is V gene, J gene, D gene, clone size, CDR3 protein, CDR3 DNA. A D gene is named only where the DNA matches it firmly. Clone size, where shown, is once, few, many, or a class for clones that have expanded.

TRBV2	TRBJ2-7	.	.	CASRQEGVNTAGFYEQYF	TGTGCCAGCAGACAAGAGGGGGTAAACACGGCCGGGTTTTACGAGCAGTACTTC
TRBV10-3	TRBJ1-5	TRBD1	.	CAISGTGDGQPQHF	TGTGCCATCTCCGGGACAGGGGATGGGCAGCCCCAGCATTTT
TRBV5-6	TRBJ1-1	.	.	CASSLATGSTEAFF	TGTGCCAGCAGCTTGGCCACAGGGTCGACTGAAGCTTTCTTT
TRBV7-2	TRBJ2-7	TRBD1	.	CASSFSRDRVGYEQYF	TGTGCCAGCAGCTTCTCTCGGGACAGGGTAGGTTACGAGCAGTACTTC
TRBV4-3	TRBJ2-1	.	.	CASSQEEGPSYNEQFF	TGCGCCAGCAGCCAGGAGGAGGGACCCTCCTACAATGAGCAGTTCTTC
TRBV10-1	TRBJ2-3	TRBD2	.	CASSGGTTLGDTQYF	TGCGCCAGCAGTGGGGGGACTACGTTAGGGGATACGCAGTATTTT
TRBV4-1	TRBJ2-5	TRBD1	.	CASSQVIYGTDQETQYF	TGCGCCAGCAGCCAAGTTATTTACGGGACAGACCAAGAGACCCAGTACTTC
TRBV7-9	TRBJ2-5	TRBD1	.	CASSYTKVYRGQYQETQYF	TGTGCCAGCAGCTACACTAAGGTATACAGGGGCCAGTACCAAGAGACCCAGTACTTC
TRBV28	TRBJ1-4	.	.	CASSLFLGDNEKLFF	TGTGCCAGCAGTTTATTTTTGGGAGATAATGAAAAACTGTTTTTT
TRBV30	TRBJ2-1	TRBD1	.	CAWSGGTGGYNEQFF	TGTGCCTGGAGTGGTGGGACAGGCGGCTACAATGAGCAGTTCTTC
TRBV4-3	TRBJ2-1	.	.	CASGEAPGFGEQFF	TGCGCCAGCGGCGAAGCACCGGGGTTTGGAGAGCAGTTCTTC
TRBV28	TRBJ1-5	.	.	CASSFWGGNQPQHF	TGTGCCAGCAGTTTTTGGGGCGGAAATCAGCCCCAGCATTTT
TRBV21-1	TRBJ2-5	.	.	CASSPGQGQETQYF	TGTGCCAGCAGCCCGGGACAGGGGCAAGAGACCCAGTACTTC
TRBV30	TRBJ1-1	TRBD1	few	CAWGTGLKNTEAFF	TGTGCCTGGGGGACAGGCCTGAAGAACACTGAAGCTTTCTTT
TRBV28	TRBJ2-5	TRBD2	.	CASSSASTPGGTQYF	TGTGCCAGCAGTTCCGCATCGACCCCGGGGGGGACCCAGTACTTC
TRBV30	TRBJ2-7	.	.	CAWSGVTAPSYEQYF	TGTGCCTGGAGTGGGGTTACAGCACCTTCCTACGAGCAGTACTTC
TRBV11-2	TRBJ2-3	TRBD2	.	CASSSTLSGRGKDTQYF	TGTGCCAGCAGCTCAACTCTTAGCGGGAGGGGGAAAGATACGCAGTATTTT
TRBV7-9	TRBJ1-2	.	.	CASSPIDWGNNGYTF	TGTGCCAGCAGCCCCATCGATTGGGGCAATAATGGCTACACCTTC
TRBV28	TRBJ2-3	.	once	CASSLRTGAADTQYF	TGTGCCAGCAGTTTACGGACGGGAGCGGCGGATACGCAGTATTTT
TRBV27	TRBJ1-2	TRBD1	.	CASSFGQGDYGYTF	TGTGCCAGCAGTTTCGGACAGGGGGACTATGGCTACACCTTC
TRBV7-2	TRBJ2-3	TRBD1	.	CASSPGGSITDTQYF	TGTGCCAGCAGCCCAGGGGGTTCCATCACAGATACGCAGTATTTT
TRBV9	TRBJ1-4	.	.	CASSVGGATNEKLFF	TGTGCCAGCAGCGTAGGGGGCGCAACTAATGAAAAACTGTTTTTT
TRBV7-2	TRBJ1-2	.	.	CASRDSANYGYTF	TGTGCCAGCAGGGACAGCGCAAACTATGGCTACACCTTC
TRBV7-2	TRBJ1-1	TRBD1	.	CASSSRDRGNFWAFF	TGTGCCAGCAGCTCGCGGGACAGGGGGAATTTTTGGGCTTTCTTT